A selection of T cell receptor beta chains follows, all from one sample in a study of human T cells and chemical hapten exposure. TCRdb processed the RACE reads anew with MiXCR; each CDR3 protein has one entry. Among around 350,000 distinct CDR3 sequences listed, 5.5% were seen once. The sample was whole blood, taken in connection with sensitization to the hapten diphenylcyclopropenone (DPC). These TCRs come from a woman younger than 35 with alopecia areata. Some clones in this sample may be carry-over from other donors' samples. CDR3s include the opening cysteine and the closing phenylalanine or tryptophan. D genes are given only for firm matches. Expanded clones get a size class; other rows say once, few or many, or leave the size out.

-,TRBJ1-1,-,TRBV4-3,TGCGCCAGCAGCCAAGAGGAAGGGGGCACTGAAGCTTTCTTT,CASSQEEGGTEAFF
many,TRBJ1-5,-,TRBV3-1,TGTGCCAGCAGCCAAGCTCCACGAGATCAGCCCCAGCATTTT,CASSQAPRDQPQHF
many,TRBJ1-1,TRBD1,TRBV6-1,TGTGCCAGCACAGGGGGCGGGGGTGAACGCACTGAAGCTTTCTTT,CASTGGGGERTEAFF
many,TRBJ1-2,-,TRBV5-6,TGTGCCAGCAGCTCAGACAGTAACTATGGCTACACCTTC,CASSSDSNYGYTF
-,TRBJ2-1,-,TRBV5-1,TGCGCCAGCAGCGTGCAGGCCCAGGGTAATGAGCAGTTCTTC,CASSVQAQGNEQFF
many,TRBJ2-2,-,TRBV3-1,TGTGCCAGCAGCCACTTTCCAGGAGCGAACACCGGGGAGCTGTTTTTT,CASSHFPGANTGELFF
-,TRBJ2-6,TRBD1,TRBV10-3,TGTGCCATCAGTCGCAGGACAGGGGGCAGTGGGGCCAACGTCCTGACTTTC,CAISRRTGGSGANVLTF
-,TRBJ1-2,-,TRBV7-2,TGTGCCAGCAGCTCTGACAGGACACTTAACTATGGCTACACCTTC,CASSSDRTLNYGYTF
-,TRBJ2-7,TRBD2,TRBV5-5,TGTGCCAGCAGCTTGAAGCGGGGGGTCCCCTACGAGCAGTACTTC,CASSLKRGVPYEQYF
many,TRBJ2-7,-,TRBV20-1,TGCAGTGCTAGAGATCAGGGCTACCTATCCTCAGAGTACGAGCAGTACTTC,CSARDQGYLSSEYEQYF
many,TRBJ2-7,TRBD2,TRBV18,TGTGCCAGCTCACCGACGGGACTAGCGGGGGGCTCCGAGCAGTACTTC,CASSPTGLAGGSEQYF
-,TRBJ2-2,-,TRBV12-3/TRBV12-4,TGTGCCAGCAGTTTAGGTCAGGCCGGGGAGCTGTTTTTT,CASSLGQAGELFF
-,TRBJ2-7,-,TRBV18,TGTGCCAGCTCACCACCGGCCTCACAAAACGAGCAGTACTTC,CASSPPASQNEQYF
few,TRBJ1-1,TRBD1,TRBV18,TGTGCCAGCTCACTTTCAGGGGGCGCTGGGAACACTGAAGCTTTCTTT,CASSLSGGAGNTEAFF
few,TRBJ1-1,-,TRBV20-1,TGCAGGGCCTGGAAGGCGAACACTGAAGCTTTCTTT,CRAWKANTEAFF
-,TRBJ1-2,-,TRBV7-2,TGTGCCAGCAGAAGAAGCAGGGGTGACGATCGCTACACCTTC,CASRRSRGDDRYTF
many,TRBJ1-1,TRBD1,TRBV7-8,TGTGCCAGCAGCAAAGACAGGGGGCTCTCAAATCAGAACACTGAAGCTTTCTTT,CASSKDRGLSNQNTEAFF
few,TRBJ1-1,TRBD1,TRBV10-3,TGTGCTACAAGGGGACAGAAGGGAACTGAAGCTTTCTTT,CATRGQKGTEAFF
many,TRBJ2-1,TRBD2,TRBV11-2,TGTGCCAGCAGCTCCAGGGTCGGGGGGGCCTCTAATGAGCAGTTCTTC,CASSSRVGGASNEQFF
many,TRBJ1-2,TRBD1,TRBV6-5,TGTGCCAGCAGCCGGGACAGAACCTATGGCTACACCTTC,CASSRDRTYGYTF
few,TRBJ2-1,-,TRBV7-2,TGTGCCAGCAGTCCAACCTCGTTTAGTGAGCAGTTCTTC,CASSPTSFSEQFF
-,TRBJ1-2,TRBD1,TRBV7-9,TGTGCCAGCACCTGGACAGGGCATACCTATGGCTACACCTTC,CASTWTGHTYGYTF
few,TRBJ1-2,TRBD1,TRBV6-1,TGTGCCAGCAGTCGGGGAACGGGACAGGGTTCTAACTATGGCTACACCTTC,CASSRGTGQGSNYGYTF
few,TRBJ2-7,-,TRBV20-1,TGCAGTGCCATCGACTCCGGGACTCCTTCCTACGAGCAGTACTTC,CSAIDSGTPSYEQYF
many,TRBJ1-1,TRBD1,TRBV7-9,TGTGCCAGCAGCTCGGACGGGACAGGGCCAAACACTGAAGCTTTCTTT,CASSSDGTGPNTEAFF
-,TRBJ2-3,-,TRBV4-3,TGCGCCAGCAGCCAAGATAGCCATCCCGCCCGGGGGGATACGCAGTATTTT,CASSQDSHPARGDTQYF
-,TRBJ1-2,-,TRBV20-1,TGCAGTGCTAGAGGGTCTGCGGACAGACACTATGGCTACACCTTC,CSARGSADRHYGYTF
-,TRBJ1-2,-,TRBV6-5,TGTGCCAGCAGTTACTCAGCAGGGCACTATGGCTACACCTTC,CASSYSAGHYGYTF
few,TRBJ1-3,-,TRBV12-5,TGTGCTAGTGCCTCCTACGGGGGAGCCGGAAACACCATATATTTT,CASASYGGAGNTIYF
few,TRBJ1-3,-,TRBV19,TGTGCCAGTATATCGTCGAACGGAAACACCATATATTTT,CASISSNGNTIYF
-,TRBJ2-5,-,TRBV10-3,TGTGCCATCAGTGAGTCGTCCATGACAGGCCAAGAGACCCAGTACTTC,CAISESSMTGQETQYF
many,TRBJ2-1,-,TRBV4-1,TGCGCCAGCAGCCAAGTCTCGGGGGACTCCTACAATGAGCAGTTCTTC,CASSQVSGDSYNEQFF
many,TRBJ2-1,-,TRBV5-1,TGCGCCAGCAGCCAGGGGGGACTAGGCAACAATGAGCAGTTCTTC,CASSQGGLGNNEQFF
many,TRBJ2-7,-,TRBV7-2,TGTGCCAGCAGCTTAGCGGCGGGACAACCCTACGAGCAGTACTTC,CASSLAAGQPYEQYF
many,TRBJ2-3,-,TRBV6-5,TGTGCCAGCAGTTCCTTCGACAGGAGCACAGATACGCAGTATTTT,CASSSFDRSTDTQYF
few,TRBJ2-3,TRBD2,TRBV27,TGTGCCAGCAGTTCCTTAGCGGGGGGCCAGAAAATCACAGATACGCAGTATTTT,CASSSLAGGQKITDTQYF
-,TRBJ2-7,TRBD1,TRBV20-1,TGCAGTGCTACCTCCGGGACAGAAATTGTGGGGCAGTACTTC,CSATSGTEIVGQYF
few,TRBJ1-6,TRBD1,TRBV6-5,TGTGCCAGCAGGTCACCGGGACAGAGAGTTTATTCACCCCTCCACTTT,CASRSPGQRVYSPLHF
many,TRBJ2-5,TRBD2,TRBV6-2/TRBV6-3,TGTGCCAGCACCGGGACTACTCAAGAGACCCAGTACTTC,CASTGTTQETQYF
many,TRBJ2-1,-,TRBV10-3,TGTGCCATCAGTGAGTCGGGGGGTAACGAGCAGTTCTTC,CAISESGGNEQFF
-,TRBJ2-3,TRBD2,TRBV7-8,TGTGCCAGCAGCTTAGAGTGGGTAGCGGGGAGGAGCACAGATACGCAGTATTTT,CASSLEWVAGRSTDTQYF
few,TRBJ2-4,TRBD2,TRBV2,TGTGCCAGCTCCCTCCGCGGGGGGGAAAACATTCAGTACTTC,CASSLRGGENIQYF
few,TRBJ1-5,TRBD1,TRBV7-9,TGTGCCAGCAGCGGCGGGACAGGGGAAAATCAGCCCCAGCATTTT,CASSGGTGENQPQHF
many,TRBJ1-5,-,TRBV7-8,TGTGCCAGCAGCTTAGACCCCGTCGACAGTTACCGGTTTCAGCCCCAGCATTTT,CASSLDPVDSYRFQPQHF
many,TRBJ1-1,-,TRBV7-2,TGTGCCAGCAGCCTCAACCAAAGGAACGAAGCTTTCTTT,CASSLNQRNEAFF
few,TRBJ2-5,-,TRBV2,TGTGCCAGCTCAGGGACACGGGAGACCCAGTACTTC,CASSGTRETQYF
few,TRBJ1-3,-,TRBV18,TGTGCCAGCTCACCCTTGACAGATCCTGGAAACACCATATATTTT,CASSPLTDPGNTIYF
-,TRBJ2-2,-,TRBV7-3,TGTGCCAGCAGCCACCTGGGCACCGGGGAGCTGTTTTTT,CASSHLGTGELFF
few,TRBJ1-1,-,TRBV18,TGTGCCAGCTCCGAGCTAACGGTCTACTCGAACACTGAAGCTTTCTTT,CASSELTVYSNTEAFF
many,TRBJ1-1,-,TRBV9,TGTGCCAGCAGCGTGGGATGGAGGATGAACACTGAAGCTTTCTTT,CASSVGWRMNTEAFF
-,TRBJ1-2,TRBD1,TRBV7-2,TGTGCCAGCAGCTTAGTAGCAGGGGGCCAATATGGCTACACCTTC,CASSLVAGGQYGYTF
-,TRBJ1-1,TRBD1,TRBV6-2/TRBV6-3,TGTGCCAGCAGTTCCGGGACAGCCCCTTACACTGAAGCTTTCTTT,CASSSGTAPYTEAFF
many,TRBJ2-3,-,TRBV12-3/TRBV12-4,TGTGCCAGCAGTACAGGGCCAGATACGCAGTATTTT,CASSTGPDTQYF